This is a list of T cell receptor beta chains from one sample in a study of blood T cell repertoires in COVID-19. The table came from immunoSEQ multiplex PCR; TCRdb's copy has only in-frame clones and leaves some out. The top ten clones hold less than 3% of a sample with roughly 42,000 clones, roughly 90% of them seen once. Material for sequencing was peripheral blood. The receptor source for this set is a middle-aged man with active COVID-19. Each CDR3 is given with its conserved first and last residue. Each record gives: J gene, V gene, D gene, clone size, CDR3 protein, CDR3 DNA. A D gene is named only where the DNA matches it firmly. Size is omitted from some rows. Given values are once, few, many or a class for expanded clones.

J gene: TRBJ1-4
V gene: TRBV19
D gene: TRBD1
clone size: -
CDR3 protein: CASSLRTGAANEKLFF
CDR3 DNA: TGTGCCAGTAGTCTCAGGACAGGGGCCGCTAATGAAAAACTGTTTTTT

J gene: TRBJ2-7
V gene: TRBV7-9
D gene: TRBD2
clone size: -
CDR3 protein: CASTKTTSGAYEQYF
CDR3 DNA: TGTGCCAGCACCAAGACCACTAGCGGGGCCTACGAGCAGTACTTC

J gene: TRBJ1-2
V gene: TRBV5-4
D gene: TRBD1
clone size: -
CDR3 protein: CASRPGGSGYGYTF
CDR3 DNA: TGTGCCAGCAGGCCAGGGGGTTCCGGCTATGGCTACACCTTC

J gene: TRBJ2-1
V gene: TRBV11-3
D gene: TRBD2
clone size: -
CDR3 protein: CASSLGTSGGNEQFF
CDR3 DNA: TGTGCCAGCAGCTTAGGGACTAGCGGGGGTAATGAGCAGTTCTTC

J gene: TRBJ1-1
V gene: TRBV11-2
D gene: -
clone size: -
CDR3 protein: CASSFRGNTEAFF
CDR3 DNA: TGTGCCAGCAGCTTCAGGGGGAACACTGAAGCTTTCTTT

J gene: TRBJ1-4
V gene: TRBV7-2
D gene: TRBD1
clone size: -
CDR3 protein: CASSSPRGRGEKLFF
CDR3 DNA: TGTGCCAGCAGCTCGCCCAGGGGGCGCGGTGAAAAACTGTTTTTT

J gene: TRBJ2-2
V gene: TRBV6-6
D gene: TRBD1
clone size: -
CDR3 protein: CASSPGQGSAGELFF
CDR3 DNA: TGTGCCAGCAGCCCGGGACAGGGTTCGGCCGGGGAGCTGTTTTTT

J gene: TRBJ1-1
V gene: TRBV28
D gene: -
clone size: -
CDR3 protein: CASSLLRTEAFF
CDR3 DNA: TGTGCCAGCAGTTTACTGCGGACTGAAGCTTTCTTT

J gene: TRBJ1-1
V gene: TRBV3-1/TRBV3-2
D gene: -
clone size: -
CDR3 protein: CASSHDQGHGWAFF
CDR3 DNA: TGTGCCAGCAGCCATGACCAGGGTCACGGGTGGGCTTTCTTT

J gene: TRBJ1-1
V gene: TRBV6-6
D gene: -
clone size: -
CDR3 protein: CASSYSPGLDSEAFF
CDR3 DNA: TGTGCCAGCAGTTACTCGCCAGGTCTAGACAGTGAAGCTTTCTTT

J gene: TRBJ1-6
V gene: TRBV7-3
D gene: TRBD1
clone size: -
CDR3 protein: CASSLTGQGNGFSYNSPLHF
CDR3 DNA: TGTGCCAGCAGCTTAACCGGACAGGGTAATGGTTTCTCCTATAATTCACCCCTCCACTTT

J gene: TRBJ2-2
V gene: TRBV6-5
D gene: -
clone size: -
CDR3 protein: CASSYGGSGELFF
CDR3 DNA: TGTGCCAGCAGTTACGGGGGGTCCGGGGAGCTGTTTTTT

J gene: TRBJ2-5
V gene: TRBV19
D gene: -
clone size: -
CDR3 protein: CASTNGAEQETQYF
CDR3 DNA: TGTGCCAGTACCAATGGGGCAGAACAAGAGACCCAGTACTTC

J gene: TRBJ1-1
V gene: TRBV5-1
D gene: -
clone size: once
CDR3 protein: CASSVTGTDGTEAFF
CDR3 DNA: TGCGCCAGCAGCGTGACAGGCACCGACGGCACTGAAGCTTTCTTT

J gene: TRBJ2-1
V gene: TRBV7-6
D gene: -
clone size: -
CDR3 protein: CASSLASDLIRGRPRPHNEQFF
CDR3 DNA: TGTGCCAGCAGCTTAGCGTCTGACCTTATTCGAGGGAGGCCGAGGCCCCACAATGAGCAGTTCTTC

J gene: TRBJ1-2
V gene: TRBV15
D gene: TRBD1
clone size: once
CDR3 protein: CATSLTGQGNYGYTF
CDR3 DNA: TGTGCCACCAGCTTAACCGGACAGGGCAATTATGGCTACACCTTC